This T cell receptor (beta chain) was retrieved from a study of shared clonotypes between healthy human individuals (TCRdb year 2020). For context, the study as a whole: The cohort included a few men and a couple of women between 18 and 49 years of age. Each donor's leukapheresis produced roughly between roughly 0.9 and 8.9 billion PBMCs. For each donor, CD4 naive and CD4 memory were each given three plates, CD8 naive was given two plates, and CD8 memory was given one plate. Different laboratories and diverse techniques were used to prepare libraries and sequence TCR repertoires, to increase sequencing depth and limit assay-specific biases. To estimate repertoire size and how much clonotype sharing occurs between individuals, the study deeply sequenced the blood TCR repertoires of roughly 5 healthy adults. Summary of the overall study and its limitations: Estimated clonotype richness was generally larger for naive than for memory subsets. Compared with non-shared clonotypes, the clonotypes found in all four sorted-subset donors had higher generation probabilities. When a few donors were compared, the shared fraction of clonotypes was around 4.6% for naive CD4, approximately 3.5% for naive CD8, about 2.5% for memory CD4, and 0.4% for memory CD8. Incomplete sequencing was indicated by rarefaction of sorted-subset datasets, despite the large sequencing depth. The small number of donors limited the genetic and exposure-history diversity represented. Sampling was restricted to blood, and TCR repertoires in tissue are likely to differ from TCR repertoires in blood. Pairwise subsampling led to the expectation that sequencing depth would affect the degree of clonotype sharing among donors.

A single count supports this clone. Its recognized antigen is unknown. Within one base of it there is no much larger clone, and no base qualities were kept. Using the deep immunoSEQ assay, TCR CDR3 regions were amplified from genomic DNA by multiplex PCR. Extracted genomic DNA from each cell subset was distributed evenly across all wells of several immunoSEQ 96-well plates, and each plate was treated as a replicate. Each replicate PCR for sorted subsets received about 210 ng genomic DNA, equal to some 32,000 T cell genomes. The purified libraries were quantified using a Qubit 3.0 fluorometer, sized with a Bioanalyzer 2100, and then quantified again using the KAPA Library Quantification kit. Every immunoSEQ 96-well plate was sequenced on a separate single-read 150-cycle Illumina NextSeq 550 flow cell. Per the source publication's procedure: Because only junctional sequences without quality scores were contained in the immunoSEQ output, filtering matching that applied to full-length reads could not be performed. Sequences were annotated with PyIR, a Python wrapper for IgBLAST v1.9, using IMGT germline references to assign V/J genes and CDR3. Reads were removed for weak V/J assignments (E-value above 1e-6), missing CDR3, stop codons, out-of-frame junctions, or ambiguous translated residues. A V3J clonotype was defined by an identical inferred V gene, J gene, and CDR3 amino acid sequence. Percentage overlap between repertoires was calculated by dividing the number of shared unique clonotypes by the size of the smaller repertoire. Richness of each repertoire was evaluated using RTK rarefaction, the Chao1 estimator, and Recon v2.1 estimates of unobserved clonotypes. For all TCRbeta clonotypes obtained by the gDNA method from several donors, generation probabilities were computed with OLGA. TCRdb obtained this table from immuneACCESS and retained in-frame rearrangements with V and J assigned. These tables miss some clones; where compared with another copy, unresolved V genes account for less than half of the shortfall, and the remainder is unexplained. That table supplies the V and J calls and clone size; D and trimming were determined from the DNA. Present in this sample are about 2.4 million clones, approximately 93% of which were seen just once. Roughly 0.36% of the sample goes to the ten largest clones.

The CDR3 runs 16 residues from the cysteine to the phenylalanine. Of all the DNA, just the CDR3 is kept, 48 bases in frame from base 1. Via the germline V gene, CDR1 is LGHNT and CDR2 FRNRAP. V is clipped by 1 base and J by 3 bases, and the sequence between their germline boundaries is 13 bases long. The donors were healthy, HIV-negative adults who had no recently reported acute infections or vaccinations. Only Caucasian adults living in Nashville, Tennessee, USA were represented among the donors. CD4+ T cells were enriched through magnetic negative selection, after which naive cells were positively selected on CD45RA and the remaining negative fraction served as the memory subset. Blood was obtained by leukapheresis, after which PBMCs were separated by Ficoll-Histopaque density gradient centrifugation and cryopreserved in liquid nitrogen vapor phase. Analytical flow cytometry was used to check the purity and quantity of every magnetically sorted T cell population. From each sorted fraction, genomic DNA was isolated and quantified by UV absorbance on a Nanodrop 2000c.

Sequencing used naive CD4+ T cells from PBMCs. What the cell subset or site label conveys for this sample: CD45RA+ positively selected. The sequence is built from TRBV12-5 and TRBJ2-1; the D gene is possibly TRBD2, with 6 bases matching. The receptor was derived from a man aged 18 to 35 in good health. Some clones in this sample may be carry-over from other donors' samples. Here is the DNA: TGTGCTAGTGGTTTGGAGACTAGTGGGGGCTACAATGAGCAGTTCTTC. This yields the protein CASGLETSGGYNEQFF.